What follows are 22 T cell receptor beta chains derived from one specimen sequenced in a study of blood T cell repertoires in COVID-19. Profiled with immunoSEQ multiplex PCR; TCRdb holds only in-frame clones, not every one. The top ten hold 4.5% to 5.5% of the sample, which has around 180,000 clones, around four fifths seen once. The sequenced sample was peripheral blood. The receptors were sampled from a woman in her twenties or thirties with acute or convalescent COVID-19.

Only a few counts were recorded for this clone. The chain carries TRBV27 and TRBJ2-5; 7 bases are shared with TRBD2. Germline V CDR1 and CDR2: MNHEY, SMNVEV (reference sequence). This CDR3 has 15 residues. The J segment lost 1 base and the V segment lost 6 bases, leaving 8 bases of the junction unmatched. The CDR3 coding sequence is TGTGCCAGCAGAGGCTGGGGGGGAGGCCAAGAGACCCAGTACTTC. Translating gives CASRGWGGGQETQYF.

The V and J genes are TRBV19 and TRBJ1-1; 9 nucleotides agree with TRBD1. This CDR3 contains 14 residues. Germline trimming cut 7 bases from V and 5 bases from J; bases unmatched to any gene: 8. Germline CDR1 and CDR2: LNHDA and SQIVND (reference sequence). CDR3 sequence: CASTGTGPGTEAFF. The CDR3, as DNA: TGTGCCAGTACTGGGACAGGGCCAGGAACTGAAGCTTTCTTT.

The V gene is TRBV7-9, the J gene TRBJ2-2; TRBD2 agrees at 8 bases. The CDR3 totals 15 residues. J gave up 3 bases and V 5 bases, and 5 bases lay outside the gene matches. Per the germline V gene, CDR1 is SEHNR and CDR2 is FQNEAQ (reference sequence). The chain's CDR3 is CASSPTGLDTGELFF. CDR3 coding DNA: TGTGCCAGCAGCCCAACGGGACTAGACACCGGGGAGCTGTTTTTT.

The rearrangement uses TRBV27 and TRBJ1-6; the match to TRBD1 covers 7 bases. This CDR3 is built from 15 residues. V lost 11 bases to trimming and J lost 9 bases; unmatched junction nucleotides: 16. Looked up from germline, CDR1 is MNHEY and CDR2 is SMNVEV (reference sequence). CDR3 DNA sequence: TGTGCCTCGTGGGGGGTAGACAGGGTGTTTTCACCCCTCCACTTT. This translates into CASWGVDRVFSPLHF.

The rearrangement links TRBV6-5 to TRBJ2-1, with 10 bases aligning to TRBD2. CDR3 size: 14 residues. CDR1 is MNHEY, CDR2 SVGAGI, per germline. V was clipped by 8 bases and J by 8 bases; unmatched bases: 9. CDR3 in DNA: TGTGCCAGCGCACCGGGACTAGCGAACGATGAGCAGTTCTTC. Its protein is CASAPGLANDEQFF.

The J gene is TRBJ1-3, the V gene TRBV24-1; D possibly corresponds to TRBD1 (5 bases). Germline CDR1 and CDR2: KGHDR and SFDVKD. The V end was cut by 5 bases, the J end by 0 bases, with 10 bases between. The CDR3 has 15 amino acids. The CDR3 is CATSASGGSGNTIYF. The CDR3 coding sequence is TGTGCCACCAGTGCTTCCGGGGGCTCTGGAAACACCATATATTTT.

This clone appeared once. The rearrangement uses TRBV5-1 and TRBJ1-1; maybe TRBD1 (5 bases). The CDR3 covers 14 residues. Trimming cost V 6 bases and J 4 bases, with 16 bases left between them. Germline CDR1 and CDR2: SGHRS and YFSETQ. The CDR3 reads CASTKTGGTTEAFF. CDR3 bases: TGCGCCAGCACCAAAACCGGGGGGACCACTGAAGCTTTCTTT.

The chain employs TRBV5-1 and TRBJ1-5; 7 bases map to TRBD1. This CDR3 has 15 residues. The V and J ends lost 2 bases and 2 bases, in that order; junction bases with no gene match: 4. Per germline, CDR1 SGHRS and CDR2 YFSETQ. The CDR3 DNA reads as TGCGCCAGCAGCTTCACAGGGGAACGCAATCAGCCCCAGCATTTT. Its translation: CASSFTGERNQPQHF.

This clone was seen a single time. This chain joins TRBV29-1 and TRBJ2-7, with a possible D match to TRBD2 (5 bases). Germline assignment: CDR1 SQVTM and CDR2 ANQGSEA. Trimming took off 5 bases at V and 0 bases at J, with 11 bases between the two ends. The CDR3 length is 13 residues. CDR3 residues: CSVLKAGSYEQYF. The CDR3 DNA is TGCAGCGTTCTTAAGGCGGGCTCCTACGAGCAGTACTTC.

A few counts support this clone. The chain is built from TRBV7-2 and TRBJ1-2, with 8 bases fitting TRBD1. The ends lost 4 bases at V and 8 bases at J; junction bases unmatched: 12. CDR1 SGHTA and CDR2 FQGNSA come from the germline V gene. This CDR3 contains 15 residues. CDR3: CASSYPDREVHGYTF. The CDR3, as DNA: TGTGCCAGCAGCTACCCGGACAGGGAGGTACACGGCTACACCTTC.

This clone was detected only a few times. The V gene is TRBV6-1, the J gene TRBJ2-1, with 13 bases fitting TRBD2. Germline CDR1 MNHNS, CDR2 SASEGT. The CDR3 is 16 residues long. V dropped 3 bases and J dropped 8; count of bases not matched to a gene: 7. Written as DNA, the CDR3 is TGTGCCAGCAGTGAGCGGACTAGCGGGAGTAGGGATGAGCAGTTCTTC. This gives the protein CASSERTSGSRDEQFF.

This clone appeared once. This chain joins TRBV5-4 and TRBJ2-1, with 8 bases identical to TRBD2. The CDR3 loop spans 15 amino acids. Germline CDR1 SGHNT, CDR2 YYREEE (reference sequence). Unmatched junction bases numbered 5, after V lost 0 bases and J lost 6 bases. The chain's CDR3 is CASSLVGRALNEQFF. For the CDR3, the DNA is TGTGCCAGCAGCTTGGTCGGGAGGGCCCTCAATGAGCAGTTCTTC. The full variable domain, with the rest looked up from reference TRBV5-4 and TRBJ2-1, is ETGVTQSPTHLIKTRGQQVTLRCSSQSGHNTVSWYQQALGQGPQFIFQYYREEENGRGNFPPRFSGLQFPNYSSELNVNALELDDSALYLCASSLVGRALNEQFFGPGTRLTVL.

The CDR3: CAIRRTSGSFNEQFF. Here the CDR3 DNA reads TGTGCCATCAGGCGCACTAGCGGGAGTTTCAATGAGCAGTTCTTC. The chain is built from TRBV10-3 and TRBJ2-1, with 11 bases that match TRBD2. Looked up from germline, CDR1 is ENHRY and CDR2 is SYGVKD. The V and J ends lost 6 bases and 6 bases, in that order; junction bases with no gene match: 7. CDR3 length: 15 residues.

V is TRBV28 and J is TRBJ1-3, with D unclear. Germline assignment: CDR1 MDHEN and CDR2 SYDVKM. V lost 3 bases and J 6 bases, leaving 12 bases between the germline ends. The CDR3 has 14 residues. The chain's CDR3 is CASSFSGFTNTIYF. Written as DNA, the CDR3 is TGTGCCAGCAGTTTCTCCGGGTTCACAAACACCATATATTTT.

The V gene is TRBV13, the J gene TRBJ1-1; 10 bases line up with TRBD1. Per the germline V gene, CDR1 is PRHDT and CDR2 is FYEKMQ (reference sequence). CDR3 length equals 16 residues. The ends lost 5 bases at V and 3 bases at J; junction bases unmatched: 9. The CDR3 DNA reads TGTGCCAGCAGCGCGGGACAGGGGTTGCAGGACACTGAAGCTTTCTTT. Translating it yields CASSAGQGLQDTEAFF.

V and J are TRBV27 and TRBJ1-5; D remains unclear. The germline V and J ends were trimmed by 6 bases and 2 bases, with 8 bases remaining between them. In germline, CDR1 is MNHEY, CDR2 SMNVEV (reference sequence). The CDR3 runs to 13 residues. The CDR3: CASRKQGNQPQHF. The CDR3, as DNA: TGTGCCAGCAGGAAGCAGGGCAATCAGCCCCAGCATTTT.

The chain employs TRBV7-2 and TRBJ1-1; a possible D gene is TRBD1 (6 bases). V gave up 5 bases and J gave up 0 bases, with 10 bases separating them. The CDR3 is 14 residues long. The germline CDR1 and CDR2 sequences are SGHTA and FQGNSA. This CDR3 is CASSLGQLNTEAFF. The CDR3 DNA follows: TGTGCCAGCAGCCTAGGACAGCTGAACACTGAAGCTTTCTTT.

The V call is TRBV6-5, the J call TRBJ1-1, with D perhaps matching TRBD1 (6 bases). The V gene's germline CDR1 is MNHEY and CDR2 SVGAGI. The CDR3 has 15 residues. Trimming stripped 5 bases from V and 0 bases from J, with 13 bases between. DNA of the CDR3: TGTGCCAGCAGTCCTAGGACAGTTCTGAACACTGAAGCTTTCTTT. Translated: CASSPRTVLNTEAFF.

CDR3 coding DNA: TGTGCCACCATAGCATTTGGTGAGCAGTTCTTC. The encoded protein is CATIAFGEQFF. The V call is TRBV15, the J call TRBJ2-1; no firm D call. The CDR3 length is 11 residues. Trimming removed 7 bases at V and 9 bases at J, with 10 bases between. The germline CDR1 and CDR2 sequences are LNHNV and YYDKDF (reference sequence).

The count of this clone is one. V gene TRBV7-9 combines with J gene TRBJ1-4; 7 nucleotides match TRBD1. There are 15 residues in the CDR3. In germline, CDR1 is SEHNR, CDR2 FQNEAQ (reference sequence). Losses at the gene ends were 6 bases for V and 8 bases for J; bases not matched to a gene: 12. The CDR3 spells CASSYGQEKSEKLFF. For the CDR3, the DNA is TGTGCCAGCAGTTATGGACAGGAAAAAAGCGAAAAACTGTTTTTT.

This chain uses TRBV7-2 with TRBJ1-6; TRBD1 agrees at 12 bases. With 2 bases clipped from V and 4 bases from J, the junction kept 3 bases outside the gene matches. CDR1 SGHTA and CDR2 FQGNSA come from the germline V gene. CDR3 length equals 17 residues. CDR3 amino acids: CASSLRDRGLYNSPLHF. The CDR3 DNA sequence: TGTGCCAGCAGCTTACGGGACAGGGGGCTTTATAATTCACCCCTCCACTTT. Filled out from reference TRBV7-2 and TRBJ1-6, the complete variable domain reads GAGVSQSPSNKVTEKGKDVELRCDPISGHTALYWYRQSLGQGLEFLIYFQGNSAPDKSGLPSDRFSAERTGGSVSTLTIQRTQQEDSAVYLCASSLRDRGLYNSPLHFGNGTRLTVT.

Concerning this clone itself: The same CDR3 arises from other DNA sequences in this sample as well. The chain links TRBV11-3 to TRBJ1-1; perhaps TRBD1 as D (5 bases). Deletions cut 5 bases from V and 1 base from J, with 8 bases between. CDR1 SGHNT and CDR2 YENEEA come from the germline V gene. The CDR3 contains 13 residues. The CDR3: CASSLGGNTEAFF. The CDR3 bases are TGTGCCAGCAGCCTGGGGGGGAACACTGAAGCTTTCTTT.